Sequencing of this T cell receptor beta chain was carried out in a study of blood T cell repertoires in COVID-19. The repertoire was sequenced with immunoSEQ multiplex PCR; TCRdb's copy has only in-frame clones and lacks some. The sample holds 200,000 to 250,000 clones, roughly 85% seen once. Germline lookup yields CDR1 SNHLY and CDR2 FYNNEI. The CDR3 has 14 amino acids. Trimming left V 3 bases short and J 0 bases short, with 7 bases between. The V and J genes are TRBV2 and TRBJ2-3; D gene unclear. The sequence was obtained from a man aged 25 to 40 who had recovered from COVID-19. The sequenced material came from PBMCs or T cells enriched from blood (not recorded which). The CDR3 spells CASSDRSSTDTQYF. The CDR3 DNA reads TGTGCCAGCAGTGACAGGTCTAGCACAGATACGCAGTATTTT.